This TCR beta chain was observed in a study of cytotoxic CD8 clonotypes in ibrutinib-treated CLL. This clone was seen a handful of times. The CDR3 has 12 residues. CDR1 and CDR2 (germline): SNHLY, FYNNEI. The V and J ends lost 5 bases and 1 base respectively, with 4 bases between them. Sequencing sought depths of 1 in 200,000 to 1 in 1 million T cells. Assay used: immunoSEQ multiplex PCR; TCRdb lists only in-frame clones, some missing. The sample records about 120,000 clones, 50% to 65% being singletons. This receptor was taken from a human donor with chronic lymphocytic leukemia. Sequencing was performed on PBMCs, taken after 24 months of ibrutinib treatment. The chain employs TRBV2 and TRBJ2-3; no clear D gene. The CDR3 here is CASSPGTDTQYF. In nucleotides, the CDR3 is TGTGCCAGCAGTCCAGGCACAGATACGCAGTATTTT.